These 21 T cell receptor beta chains were sequenced from one sample in a study of T cell responses to AZD1222 COVID-19 vaccine. The protocol was immunoSEQ multiplex PCR, while the TCRdb copy is restricted to in-frame clones and leaves out a portion. The sample lists over 45,000 clones, more than 80% occurring once. This specimen consisted of peripheral blood, obtained 28 days after the second AZD1222 dose. These receptors were collected from an adult who received the AZD1222 COVID-19 vaccine.

This chain connects TRBV4-1 to TRBJ2-1; TRBD2 matches at 10 bases. The CDR3 covers 17 residues. V lost 3 bases, J lost 7 bases, and 12 bases stayed unmatched. Germline-derived CDR1 and CDR2 are MGHRA and YSYEKL. The CDR3 coding sequence is TGCGCCAGCAGCCAGGGCGGGAGTCTAGCGGGAGTAAATGAGCAGTTCTTC. Translating gives CASSQGGSLAGVNEQFF.

The chain has TRBV6-5 and TRBJ1-5; possible D gene TRBD1, 5 bases. Germline V gene lookup returns CDR1 MNHEY and CDR2 SVGAGI. There are 14 residues in the CDR3. Between the trimmed V and J ends, which lost 6 bases and 1 base, there was a span of 10 bases. As DNA, the CDR3 is TGTGCCAGCAGGGGGGGTCTCAGCAATCAGCCCCAGCATTTT. Translation: CASRGGLSNQPQHF.

The J gene is TRBJ2-7, the V gene TRBV4-3; TRBD2 matches 8 bases. The germline CDR1 and CDR2 sequences are LGHNA and YSLEER. This CDR3 comprises 19 residues. Trimming at V came to 2 bases and at J to 2 bases, leaving 17 bases not matched to a gene. For the CDR3, the DNA is TGCGCCAGCAGCCAATACAGCGGGGGTCCTTCCTTTAGGGCCTACGAGCAGTACTTC. Translating gives CASSQYSGGPSFRAYEQYF.

V gene TRBV5-4 combines with J gene TRBJ2-7; D may be TRBD1 (5 bases). V gave up 4 bases and J gave up 1 base, with 12 bases separating them. Germline lookup yields CDR1 SGHNT and CDR2 YYREEE (reference sequence). CDR3 length: 14 residues. DNA for the CDR3: TGTGCCAGCAGCGCTTTGACAGATTCCTACGAGCAGTACTTC. This encodes CASSALTDSYEQYF.

The V gene is TRBV10-3, the J gene TRBJ2-7; 8 bases are shared with TRBD2. The CDR3 loop spans 14 amino acids. CDR1 ENHRY and CDR2 SYGVKD come from the germline V gene. V gave up 8 bases and J gave up 0 bases; unmatched junction bases: 6. The CDR3 DNA sequence: TGTGCCATCCAAGCGGGAGTGGGCTCCTACGAGCAGTACTTC. This gives the protein CAIQAGVGSYEQYF.

J is TRBJ1-6 and V is TRBV30; the match to TRBD1 covers 8 bases. V was pared by 4 bases and J by 10 bases, with 6 bases of the junction left unmatched. The CDR3 has 13 residues. Germline V gene lookup returns CDR1 GTSNPN and CDR2 SVGIG (reference sequence). The CDR3 region has the DNA TGTGCCTGGACCGGACAGGGTCTCTCACCCCTCCACTTT. Its protein product is CAWTGQGLSPLHF.

This chain links TRBV7-9 with TRBJ1-5; D is undetermined. V lost 1 base and J 0 bases, leaving 4 bases between the germline ends. The germline gives CDR1 SEHNR, CDR2 FQNEAQ (reference sequence). The CDR3 spans 14 residues. CDR3 sequence reads: CASSLGYSNQPQHF. In DNA form, the CDR3 reads TGTGCCAGCAGCTTAGGGTATAGCAATCAGCCCCAGCATTTT.

The chain employs TRBV3-1 (or the pseudogene TRBV3-2) and TRBJ2-7; maybe TRBD2 (6 bases). The CDR3 spans 14 residues. Trimming left V 4 bases short and J 0 bases short, with 10 bases between. The germline V gene has CDR1 LGHDT and CDR2 YNNKEL (reference sequence). The CDR3 region has the DNA TGTGCCAGCAGCCCTTTAGCGGTCTCCTACGAGCAGTACTTC. Protein sequence: CASSPLAVSYEQYF.

The rearrangement links TRBV7-2 to TRBJ1-3; tentative D call: TRBD1 (6 bases). The CDR3 is 15 amino acids. V was trimmed by 5 bases and J by 4 bases, leaving 15 bases between them. Germline-derived CDR1 and CDR2 are SGHTA and FQGNSA. This CDR3 is CASSRTGTRGNTIYF. The CDR3 DNA is TGTGCCAGCAGCCGTACAGGGACGAGGGGAAACACCATATATTTT.

The chain combines TRBV6-6 with TRBJ2-7; 8 bases are a match to TRBD1. This CDR3 is built from 15 residues. V gave up 5 bases and J gave up 2 bases; unmatched junction bases: 8. CDR1 MNHNY and CDR2 SVGAGI come from the germline V gene (reference sequence). CDR3 DNA: TGTGCCAGCAGTGAGGGACAGGACCTCACCTACGAGCAGTACTTC. This sequence encodes CASSEGQDLTYEQYF.

This clone was picked up one time. The chain joins TRBV30 to TRBJ2-1; the match to TRBD2 covers 10 bases. In germline, CDR1 is GTSNPN, CDR2 SVGIG (reference sequence). V was clipped by 3 bases and J by 9 bases; unmatched bases: 8. There are 14 residues in the CDR3. The DNA of the CDR3 is TGTGCCTGGAGCGCGAGCGGGAGGGCCGCTGAGCAGTTCTTC. It encodes CAWSASGRAAEQFF.

This chain joins TRBV12-3 or TRBV12-4 and TRBJ2-5; weak D call: TRBD1 (7 bases). V gave up 7 bases and J gave up 7 bases, with 16 bases separating them. There are 13 residues in the CDR3. Here the CDR3 reads CASILGQEGTQYF. The CDR3 DNA is TGTGCCAGCATCCTCGGACAGGAGGGGACCCAGTACTTC.

The rearrangement uses TRBV25-1 and TRBJ2-1; the match to TRBD2 covers 11 bases. After removal of 10 bases from V and 6 bases from J, the junction contained 11 bases not matched to a gene. The CDR3 has 15 amino acids. Germline-derived CDR1 and CDR2 are MGHDK and SYGVNS. The CDR3 region is CATAGLAGRFNEQFF. DNA for the CDR3: TGTGCCACCGCCGGACTAGCGGGCCGGTTCAATGAGCAGTTCTTC.

This clone was seen just once. This chain connects TRBV15 to TRBJ2-7, with TRBD2 matching 8 bases. Losses at the gene ends were 2 bases for V and 3 bases for J; bases not matched to a gene: 12. Germline lookup yields CDR1 LNHNV and CDR2 YYDKDF (reference sequence). There are 17 residues in the CDR3. This chain's CDR3 is CATSRLLTGGIDYEQYF. Written as DNA, the CDR3 is TGTGCCACCAGCAGACTCCTCACGGGAGGGATAGACTACGAGCAGTACTTC.

This clone was seen once. The rearrangement uses TRBV5-5 and TRBJ2-7; D gene ambiguous. The CDR3 extends over 15 amino acids. Germline V gene sequence: CDR1 SGHKS, CDR2 YYEKEE (reference sequence). V was clipped by 0 bases and J by 3 bases, with 13 bases between them. The CDR3 DNA is TGTGCCAGCAGCTTGGCCTTGACTCCTAACTACGAGCAGTACTTC. As protein: CASSLALTPNYEQYF.

V is TRBV2 and J is TRBJ2-3; TRBD2 matches at 7 bases. V lost 5 bases, J lost 0 bases, and 5 bases stayed unmatched. The CDR3 runs 15 residues. Germline lookup yields CDR1 SNHLY and CDR2 FYNNEI. The CDR3 sequence is CASSLQAGSTDTQYF. CDR3 DNA sequence: TGTGCCAGCAGTCTGCAAGCGGGAAGCACAGATACGCAGTATTTT.

V usage is TRBV5-4 and J usage is TRBJ2-7; 10 bases align to TRBD1. With V trimmed by 2 bases and J by 3 bases, 2 bases remained unmatched. Germline lookup yields CDR1 SGHNT and CDR2 YYREEE (reference sequence). This CDR3 has 14 amino acids. The CDR3 DNA is TGTGCCAGCAGCTTTGGGGACAGGGGCTACGAGCAGTACTTC. It encodes CASSFGDRGYEQYF.

The chain is built from TRBV11-2 and TRBJ2-1, with D unresolved. This CDR3 has 11 amino acids. V shed 6 bases and J shed 7 bases, with 7 bases lying between them. CDR1 is SGHAT, CDR2 FQNNGV, per germline. For the CDR3, the DNA is TGTGCCAGCAGTCCCAAAAATGAGCAGTTCTTC. It is translated as CASSPKNEQFF.

The chain has TRBV6-5 and TRBJ2-7, with D possibly called TRBD1 or TRBD2 (7 bases each). The V gene lost 5 bases and the J gene lost 4 bases, with 15 bases spanning the gap. The CDR3 loop spans 14 amino acids. From germline, CDR1 is MNHEY and CDR2 SVGAGI. CDR3 sequence reads: CASSRDREGYEQYF. The CDR3 DNA is TGTGCCAGCAGTCGAGACAGGGAGGGATACGAGCAGTACTTC.

The chain carries TRBV7-2 and TRBJ2-7; 7 bases fit TRBD2. The CDR3 contains 14 residues. Trimming cost V 5 bases and J 0 bases; bases outside gene matches: 4. Germline V lookup: CDR1 SGHTA, CDR2 FQGNSA. The CDR3 loop reads CASSPTSVSYEQYF. The CDR3 nucleotides are TGTGCCAGCAGCCCCACTAGCGTCTCCTACGAGCAGTACTTC.

The rearrangement joins TRBV7-8 to TRBJ2-1; TRBD1 agrees at 8 bases. CDR3 length: 17 amino acids. Losses at the gene ends were 5 bases for V and 8 bases for J; bases not matched to a gene: 17. CDR1 and CDR2 from the germline V gene are SGHVS and FQNEAQ. The CDR3 is CASSPPRGTGPMDEQFF. The DNA for the CDR3 is TGTGCCAGCAGCCCCCCACGGGGGACAGGTCCCATGGATGAGCAGTTCTTC.